A single sample gave rise to the 12 T cell receptor beta chains below, sequenced in a study of early T cells in non-severe SARS-CoV-2 infection (dated by TCRdb to about 2021). Library method: 5' RACE. The sequencing machine was a NextSeq 500. The raw public reads went through TCRdb reprocessing: fastp at Q25, MiXCR clone calling, in-frame beta chains kept. When rows share a CDR3 protein, they turn into one entry using the most common DNA and genes. This sample has about 25,000 distinct CDR3 sequences in its table, and 4.4% of those were observed once. The top ten hold 11% of the sample. The sample was whole blood. Receptors originate from an adult who was a healthcare worker with PCR-confirmed SARS-CoV-2 infection or an uninfected control (not recorded which).

This clonotype has just a few counts. The gene calls are TRBV3-1 and TRBJ2-3, with 8 positions matching TRBD1. Trimming removed 8 bases from V and 2 bases from J; junction bases left unmatched: 3. This CDR3 is 13 amino acids long. CDR1 is LGHDT and CDR2 is YNNKEL in the germline V gene (reference sequence). The CDR3 here is CASGDRITDTQYF. As DNA, the CDR3 is TGTGCCAGCGGGGACAGGATCACAGATACGCAGTATTTT.

Only a few counts were recorded for this clonotype. The chain is built from TRBV20-1 and TRBJ2-1, with 8 bases identical to TRBD2. The CDR3 runs to 16 residues. Germline V gives CDR1 DFQATT, CDR2 SNEGSKA (reference sequence). The ends lost 0 bases at V and 4 bases at J; junction bases unmatched: 8. For the CDR3, the DNA is TGCAGTGCTAGAGACCAAACTAGCGGCCTATACAATGAGCAGTTCTTC. Translated, it gives CSARDQTSGLYNEQFF.

This clonotype was seen ten or more times. The chain carries TRBV12-3 or TRBV12-4 and TRBJ2-1, with 9 bases lining up with TRBD2. Losses at the gene ends were 5 bases for V and 3 bases for J; bases not matched to a gene: 2. The CDR3 totals 14 residues. CDR3 residues: CASSGTSNYNEQFF. CDR3 bases: TGTGCCAGCAGTGGGACTAGCAACTACAATGAGCAGTTCTTC.

This clonotype was seen many times. The chain uses TRBV7-3 and TRBJ2-7; either TRBD1 or TRBD2 may fit D (6 bases each). Germline V gene sequence: CDR1 SGHTA, CDR2 FQGTGA. The CDR3 totals 13 residues. The ends were cut back, 8 bases at V and 6 bases at J, with 17 bases in the middle. The CDR3: CASSPGEVGEQYF. CDR3 bases: TGTGCCAGCTCACCAGGGGAGGTTGGCGAGCAGTACTTC.

This clonotype was picked up many times. This chain connects TRBV24-1 to TRBJ2-1, with 8 nucleotides matching TRBD1. V trimming: 4 bases; J trimming: 5 bases; junction bases outside the gene matches: 9. There are 16 residues in the CDR3. In germline, CDR1 is KGHDR, CDR2 SFDVKD. Here the CDR3 reads CATSEAWQGADNEQFF. Written as DNA, the CDR3 is TGTGCCACCAGTGAGGCGTGGCAGGGGGCCGACAATGAGCAGTTCTTC.

This clonotype was observed at least ten times. V is TRBV20-1 and J is TRBJ1-1; TRBD1 is a possible D gene (5 bases). CDR1 DFQATT and CDR2 SNEGSKA come from the germline V gene (reference sequence). The CDR3 length is 13 residues. Trimming cost V 6 bases and J 1 base, with 12 bases left between them. In nucleotides, the CDR3 is TGCAGTGCCGTTGGGACGGCGAACACTGAAGCTTTCTTT. Translation gives CSAVGTANTEAFF.

This clonotype appeared many times. The rearrangement uses TRBV4-1 and TRBJ2-2, with D uncertain. Germline V CDR1 and CDR2: MGHRA, YSYEKL. V was shortened by 4 bases and J by 4 bases, with 13 bases between the two germline ends. The CDR3 is 15 amino acids. CDR3 sequence: CASSPILKGTGELFF. The CDR3 nucleotides are TGCGCCAGCAGCCCAATCCTAAAGGGCACCGGGGAGCTGTTTTTT.

This clonotype came up many times. CDR3 bases: TGCAGTGCTAGAGGCCTAGGACAGGGGACAGCCTACGAGCAGTACTTC. As protein: CSARGLGQGTAYEQYF. V gene TRBV20-1 combines with J gene TRBJ2-7; 9 bases are a match to TRBD1. Trimming took 1 base from V and 2 from J; bases not matched to a gene: 9. The length of the CDR3 is 16 residues. Germline V gene lookup returns CDR1 DFQATT and CDR2 SNEGSKA (reference sequence).

This clonotype has only a few counts. The chain recombines TRBV7-9 with TRBJ2-7; 11 bases map to TRBD2. The germline gives CDR1 SEHNR, CDR2 FQNEAQ (reference sequence). The CDR3 consists of 15 residues. Losses at the gene ends were 6 bases for V and 2 bases for J; bases not matched to a gene: 6. The CDR3 reads CASRAGLAGPYEQYV. The CDR3 DNA follows: TGTGCCAGCAGGGCAGGACTAGCGGGTCCCTACGAGCAGTACGTC.

This clonotype was seen ten or more times. The chain is built from TRBV18 and TRBJ1-1; no clear D. The CDR3 has 13 amino acids. V lost 5 bases and J 4 bases, leaving 11 bases between the germline ends. Germline CDR1 is KGHSH and CDR2 is LQKENI. CDR3 DNA: TGTGCCAGCTCAGCTGGGGAGGGCACTGAAGCTTTCTTT. Translated: CASSAGEGTEAFF.

The sample holds a few counts of this clonotype. V and J are TRBV6-5 and TRBJ2-5; TRBD2 aligns across 8 bases. Germline CDR1 MNHEY, CDR2 SVGAGI. There are 15 residues in the CDR3. Trimming removed 5 bases from V and 1 base from J; junction bases left unmatched: 6. Written as DNA, the CDR3 is TGTGCCAGCAGTACCGGGACTAGGGCCCAAGAGACCCAGTACTTC. Translating it yields CASSTGTRAQETQYF.

This clonotype occurred many times. The chain is built from TRBV6-1 and TRBJ2-3; possible D gene TRBD2, 5 bases. The CDR3 loop spans 14 amino acids. Germline CDR1 MNHNS, CDR2 SASEGT. V was trimmed by 1 base and J by 3 bases, leaving 8 bases between them. The CDR3 nucleotides are TGTGCCAGCAGTGAAGGGACTGAAACAGATACGCAGTATTTT. It codes for CASSEGTETDTQYF.